This T cell receptor (beta chain) was identified in a study of blood T cell repertoires in COVID-19. Study-wide context: Acute-phase and convalescent COVID-19 samples originated in the United States, Italy and Spain.

Here immunoSEQ multiplex PCR was the method, and the copy in TCRdb shows in-frame clones only, minus some. The top ten clones hold around 20% of a sample with about 200,000 clones, 85% of them seen once. With V trimmed by 2 bases and J by 4 bases, 7 bases remained unmatched. In germline, CDR1 is MRHNA, CDR2 SNTAGT. The CDR3 sequence is 15 residues long. The V gene is TRBV6-4, the J gene TRBJ1-1, with 7 positions matching TRBD1. The sequence was obtained from a man between 40 and 49 years old who had recovered from COVID-19. The specimen was PBMCs or T cells enriched from blood (not recorded which). The CDR3 protein is CASSDTGDGVTEAFF. The CDR3, as DNA: TGTGCCAGCAGTGACACAGGGGATGGTGTCACTGAAGCTTTCTTT.